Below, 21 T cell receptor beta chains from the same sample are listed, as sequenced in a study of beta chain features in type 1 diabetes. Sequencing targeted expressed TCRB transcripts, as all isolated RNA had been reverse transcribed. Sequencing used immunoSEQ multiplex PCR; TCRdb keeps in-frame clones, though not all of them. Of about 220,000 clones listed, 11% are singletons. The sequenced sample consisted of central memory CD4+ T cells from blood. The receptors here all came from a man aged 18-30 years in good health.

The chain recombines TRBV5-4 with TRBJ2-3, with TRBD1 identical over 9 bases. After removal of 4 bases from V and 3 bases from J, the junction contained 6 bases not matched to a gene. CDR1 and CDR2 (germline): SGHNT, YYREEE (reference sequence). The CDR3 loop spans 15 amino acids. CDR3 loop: CASSGVGTGTDTQYF. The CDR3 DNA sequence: TGTGCCAGCAGCGGGGTGGGGACAGGGACAGATACGCAGTATTTT.

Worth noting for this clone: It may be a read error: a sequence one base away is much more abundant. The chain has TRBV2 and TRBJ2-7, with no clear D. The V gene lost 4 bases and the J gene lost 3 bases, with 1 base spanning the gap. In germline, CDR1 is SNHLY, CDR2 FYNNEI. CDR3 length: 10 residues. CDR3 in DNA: TGTGCCAGCAGTGTCTACGAGCAGTACTTC. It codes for CASSVYEQYF.

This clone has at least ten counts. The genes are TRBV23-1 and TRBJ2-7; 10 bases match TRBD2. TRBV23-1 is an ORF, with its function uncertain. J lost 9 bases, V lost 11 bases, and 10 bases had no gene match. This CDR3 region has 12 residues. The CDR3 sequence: CAGQGLAGAQYF. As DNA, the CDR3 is TGCGCCGGGCAGGGGCTAGCGGGAGCGCAGTACTTC.

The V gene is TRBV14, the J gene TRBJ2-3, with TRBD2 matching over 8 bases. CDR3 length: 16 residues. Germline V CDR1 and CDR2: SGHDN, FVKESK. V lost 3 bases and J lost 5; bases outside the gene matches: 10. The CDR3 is CASSQASSGRGDTQYF. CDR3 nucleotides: TGTGCCAGCAGCCAGGCCTCTAGCGGGCGGGGAGATACGCAGTATTTT.

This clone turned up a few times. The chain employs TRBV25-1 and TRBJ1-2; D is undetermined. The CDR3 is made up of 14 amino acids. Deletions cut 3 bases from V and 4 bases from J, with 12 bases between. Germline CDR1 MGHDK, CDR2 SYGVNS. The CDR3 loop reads CASSDQNIRYGYTF. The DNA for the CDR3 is TGTGCCAGCAGTGATCAGAACATCCGCTATGGCTACACCTTC.

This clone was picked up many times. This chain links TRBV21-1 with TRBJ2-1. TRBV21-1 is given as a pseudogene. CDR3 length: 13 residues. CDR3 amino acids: CASSKGRCIEQFF. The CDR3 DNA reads TGTGCCAGCAGCAAAGGACGGTGCATAGAGCAGTTCTTC.

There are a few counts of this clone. The CDR3 DNA sequence: TGTGCCAGCAGCAAATCGGAGGGTGGGGACACTGAAGCTTTCTTT. This encodes CASSKSEGGDTEAFF. The rearrangement links TRBV21-1 to TRBJ1-1. TRBV21-1 is a documented pseudogene. The CDR3 length is 15 residues.

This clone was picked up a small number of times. The CDR3 is CASSAVGVAEQFF. The CDR3 bases are TGTGCCAGCAGCGCCGTTGGGGTTGCTGAGCAGTTCTTC. The chain links TRBV7-9 to TRBJ2-1; D not certain. The V and J ends lost 5 bases and 9 bases respectively, with 14 bases between them. The CDR3 runs 13 residues. Germline assignment: CDR1 SEHNR and CDR2 FQNEAQ (reference sequence).

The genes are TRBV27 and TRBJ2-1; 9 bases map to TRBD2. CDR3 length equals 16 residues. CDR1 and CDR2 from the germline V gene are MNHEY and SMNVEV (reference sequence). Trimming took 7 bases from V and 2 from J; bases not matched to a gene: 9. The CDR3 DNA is TGTGCCAGCACCTGGAGCGGGAGGATCGCCTACAATGAGCAGTTCTTC. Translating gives CASTWSGRIAYNEQFF.

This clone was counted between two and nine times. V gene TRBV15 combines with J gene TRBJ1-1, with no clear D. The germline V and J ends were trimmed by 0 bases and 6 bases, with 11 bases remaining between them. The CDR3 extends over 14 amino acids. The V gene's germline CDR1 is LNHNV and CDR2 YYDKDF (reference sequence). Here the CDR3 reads CATSRDRSGAEAFF. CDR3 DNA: TGTGCCACCAGCAGAGATAGGAGTGGCGCTGAAGCTTTCTTT.

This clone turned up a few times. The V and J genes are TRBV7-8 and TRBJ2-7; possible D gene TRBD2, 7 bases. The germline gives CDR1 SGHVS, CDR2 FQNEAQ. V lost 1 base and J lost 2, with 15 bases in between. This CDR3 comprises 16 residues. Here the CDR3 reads CASSLVGGASAYEQYF. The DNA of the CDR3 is TGTGCCAGCAGCTTAGTTGGGGGGGCTAGTGCCTACGAGCAGTACTTC.

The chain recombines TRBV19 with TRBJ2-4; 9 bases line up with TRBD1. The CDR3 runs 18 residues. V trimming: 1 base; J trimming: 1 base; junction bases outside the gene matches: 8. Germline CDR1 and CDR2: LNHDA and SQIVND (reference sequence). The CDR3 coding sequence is TGTGCCAGTAGTATAGGGTGGACAGGGGCATCGGCCAAAAACATTCAGTACTTC. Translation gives CASSIGWTGASAKNIQYF.

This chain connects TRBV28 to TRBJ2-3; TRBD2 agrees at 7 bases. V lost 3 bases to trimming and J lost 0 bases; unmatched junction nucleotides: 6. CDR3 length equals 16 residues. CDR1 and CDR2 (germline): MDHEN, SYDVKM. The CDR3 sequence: CASSFWRERSTDTQYF. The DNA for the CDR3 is TGTGCCAGCAGTTTTTGGCGGGAGAGGAGCACAGATACGCAGTATTTT.

The CDR3 protein is CASSDPPTGSTDTQYF. The CDR3 nucleotides are TGTGCCAGCAGTGACCCCCCGACGGGGAGCACAGATACGCAGTATTTT. This chain joins TRBV6-1 and TRBJ2-3; weak D call: TRBD2 (5 bases). Germline loops: CDR1 MNHNS, CDR2 SASEGT. The germline V and J ends were trimmed by 3 bases and 0 bases, with 13 bases remaining between them. The CDR3 is made up of 16 amino acids.

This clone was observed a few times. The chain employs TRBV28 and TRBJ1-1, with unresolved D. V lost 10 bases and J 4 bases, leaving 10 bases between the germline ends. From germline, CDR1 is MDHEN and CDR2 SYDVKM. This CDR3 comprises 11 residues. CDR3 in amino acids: CATLPITEAFF. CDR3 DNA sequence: TGTGCCACGCTACCTATCACTGAAGCTTTCTTT.

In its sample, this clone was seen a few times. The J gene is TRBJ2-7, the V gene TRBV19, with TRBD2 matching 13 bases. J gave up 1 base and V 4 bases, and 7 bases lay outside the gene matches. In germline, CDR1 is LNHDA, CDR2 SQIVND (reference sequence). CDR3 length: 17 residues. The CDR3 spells CASSTGTSGTGSYEQYF. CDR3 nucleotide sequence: TGTGCCAGTAGTACGGGGACTAGCGGGACAGGGTCCTACGAGCAGTACTTC. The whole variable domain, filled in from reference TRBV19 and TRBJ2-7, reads DGGITQSPKYLFRKEGQNVTLSCEQNLNHDAMYWYRQDPGQGLRLIYYSQIVNDFQKGDIAEGYSVSREKKESFPLTVTSAQKNPTAFYLCASSTGTSGTGSYEQYFGPGTRLTVT.

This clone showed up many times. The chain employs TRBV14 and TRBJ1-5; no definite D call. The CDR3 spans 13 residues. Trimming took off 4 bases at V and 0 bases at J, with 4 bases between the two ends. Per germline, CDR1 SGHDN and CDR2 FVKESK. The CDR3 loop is CASSRNSNQPQHF. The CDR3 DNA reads TGTGCCAGCAGCCGAAATAGCAATCAGCCCCAGCATTTT. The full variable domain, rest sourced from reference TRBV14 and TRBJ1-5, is EAGVTQFPSHSVIEKGQTVTLRCDPISGHDNLYWYRRVMGKEIKFLLHFVKESKQDESGMPNNRFLAERTGGTYSTLKVQPAELEDSGVYFCASSRNSNQPQHFGDGTRLSIL.

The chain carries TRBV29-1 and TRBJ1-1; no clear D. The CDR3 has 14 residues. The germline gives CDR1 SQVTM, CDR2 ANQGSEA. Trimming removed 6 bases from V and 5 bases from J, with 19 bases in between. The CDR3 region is CSVKHGSPGTEAFF. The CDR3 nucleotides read TGCAGCGTCAAGCATGGGTCCCCGGGTACTGAAGCTTTCTTT.

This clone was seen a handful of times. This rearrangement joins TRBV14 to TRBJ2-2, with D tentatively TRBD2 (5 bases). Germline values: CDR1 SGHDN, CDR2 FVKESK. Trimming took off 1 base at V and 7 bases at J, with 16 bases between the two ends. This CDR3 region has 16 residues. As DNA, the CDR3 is TGTGCCAGCAGCCAAGTCGGATCCTCGGGGATCGGGGAGCTGTTTTTT. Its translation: CASSQVGSSGIGELFF.

The chain's CDR3 is CSSLRGGNEQFF. In DNA form, the CDR3 reads TGCAGCTCCCTGAGAGGAGGGAATGAGCAGTTCTTC. The V gene is TRBV29-1, the J gene TRBJ2-1, with D perhaps TRBD2 (6 bases). Between the trimmed V and J ends, which lost 8 bases and 7 bases, there was a span of 15 bases. The CDR3 contains 12 residues. Looked up from germline, CDR1 is SQVTM and CDR2 is ANQGSEA.

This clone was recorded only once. For the CDR3, the DNA is TGTGCCAGCTGTCAAGTCTTTTCAGGTACCTACGAGCAGTACTTC. Protein sequence: CASCQVFSGTYEQYF. The chain carries TRBV6-1 and TRBJ2-7; D is ambiguous. Germline V gene data show CDR1 as MNHNS and CDR2 as SASEGT. Trimming took off 8 bases at V and 2 bases at J, with 19 bases between the two ends. The CDR3 is 15 residues long.